This T cell receptor beta chain was recorded in a study of blood T cell repertoires in COVID-19. Study at large: Material from acute and convalescent COVID-19 was sourced from the United States, Italy and Spain. The analysed material was cDNA or gDNA that came from T cells, B-cell-depleted T cells, or PBMCs.

As processed by the authors: Estimation of nucleated cell counts relied on the amplification of reference gene primers. TCRdb keeps only in-frame clones here, not all; method: immunoSEQ multiplex PCR. V and J calls and clone size are those listed in that table; D and trimming were worked out from the DNA. The data show 70,000 to 95,000 clones, 85% to 95% seen once. Germline CDR1 SGHVS, CDR2 FQNEAQ. The V segment lost 2 bases and the J segment 10 bases; nucleotides outside the gene matches: 16. The CDR3 is 16 residues long. This clone has a single count. The sample taken for sequencing was peripheral blood. The sequence was collected from an older woman with active COVID-19. This rearrangement joins TRBV7-8 to TRBJ1-2, with 7 bases that match TRBD1. CDR3 sequence (DNA): TGTGCCAGCAGCTTAACGACGGGGGAAAGGACAGGCTTCTACACCTTC. Residues: CASSLTTGERTGFYTF.